This entry concerns a single T cell receptor beta chain. Per germline, CDR1 LNHDA and CDR2 SQIVND (reference sequence). V lost 4 bases to trimming and J lost 5 bases; unmatched junction nucleotides: 10. The CDR3 length is 18 residues. The protocol was immunoSEQ multiplex PCR, while the TCRdb copy is restricted to in-frame clones and leaves out a portion. The sample carries more than 95,000 clones, 87% recorded once. The entry originates in a study of T cell responses to AZD1222 COVID-19 vaccine. The chain uses TRBV19 and TRBJ2-2; 13 nucleotides line up with TRBD2. The sequenced sample was peripheral blood, obtained on day 0 of AZD1222 vaccination. This TCR derives from an adult in good health. The DNA for the CDR3 is TGTGCCAGTAGTACCGGACTAGCGGGAGTGGTGGGGACCGGGGAGCTGTTTTTT. Its protein product is CASSTGLAGVVGTGELFF.